Described below is a single TCR beta chain sequence and its context. This record belongs to a study of blood T cell repertoires in COVID-19. V lost 1 base, J lost 6 bases, and 9 bases lay in between. CDR3 length: 14 amino acids. CDR1 and CDR2 (germline): PRHDT, FYEKMQ (reference sequence). Measured with immunoSEQ multiplex PCR; TCRdb has only the in-frame clones, and not every one. Of 250,000 to 300,000 clones in the sample, more than 75% were seen once. Sequenced: PBMCs or T cells enriched from blood (not recorded which). The receptor's source is a young man who had recovered from COVID-19. The gene calls are TRBV13 and TRBJ2-2; D is unresolved. Written as DNA, the CDR3 is TGTGCCAGCAGCTTAGAGTCCGCGTCCGGGGAGCTGTTTTTT. It yields the protein CASSLESASGELFF.